These 30 T cell receptor beta chains originate from one sample sequenced in a study of cytomegalovirus exposure and HLA in healthy donors. The PCR made use of 60 Vbeta and 13 Jbeta primers. Method: immunoSEQ multiplex PCR; TCRdb's copy keeps in-frame clones and lacks some. The data show 100,000 to 150,000 clones, 83% seen once. What was sequenced was PBMCs. These receptors originate from a middle-aged woman in good health and CMV-seropositive.

The V and J genes are TRBV19 and TRBJ2-1, with 7 positions matching TRBD2. CDR1 LNHDA and CDR2 SQIVND come from the germline V gene (reference sequence). The CDR3 loop spans 17 amino acids. V was clipped by 4 bases and J by 2 bases; unmatched bases: 11. The DNA for the CDR3 is TGTGCCAGTAGTAACGGTGGCGGGAGCCGGCCCTACAATGAGCAGTTCTTC. As protein: CASSNGGGSRPYNEQFF.

The rearrangement links TRBV13 to TRBJ1-1, with D perhaps TRBD1 (6 bases). The CDR3 has 16 amino acids. V was clipped by 5 bases and J by 1 base, with 17 bases between them. The germline V gene encodes CDR1 PRHDT and CDR2 FYEKMQ (reference sequence). The DNA for the CDR3 is TGTGCCAGCAGCACCAACAACAGGGTCCAGAACACTGAAGCTTTCTTT. Residues: CASSTNNRVQNTEAFF. The full variable domain, its missing parts supplied by reference TRBV13 and TRBJ1-1, is AAGVIQSPRHLIKEKRETATLKCYPIPRHDTVYWYQQGPGQDPQFLISFYEKMQSDKGSIPDRFSAQQFSDYHSELNMSSLELGDSALYFCASSTNNRVQNTEAFFGQGTRLTVV.

This rearrangement joins TRBV18 to TRBJ2-5; 7 nucleotides align to TRBD1. The CDR3 extends over 14 amino acids. Germline-derived CDR1 and CDR2 are KGHSH and LQKENI. After removal of 1 base from V and 2 bases from J, the junction contained 1 base not matched to a gene. The CDR3 nucleotides read TGTGCCAGCTCACCACTGGGACAGCAAGAGACCCAGTACTTC. Protein: CASSPLGQQETQYF.

The chain has TRBV11-2 and TRBJ1-5; TRBD1 might be the D (6 bases). The CDR3 totals 15 residues. The ends were cut back, 0 bases at V and 7 bases at J, with 13 bases in the middle. CDR1 and CDR2 from the germline V gene are SGHAT and FQNNGV. In nucleotides, the CDR3 is TGTGCCAGCAGCTTAGATAGACTGACAGGACAGCCCCAGCATTTT. Translation gives CASSLDRLTGQPQHF.

The V and J genes are TRBV4-1 and TRBJ2-1; 7 bases map to TRBD2. Germline values: CDR1 MGHRA, CDR2 YSYEKL. Unmatched junction bases numbered 15, after V lost 2 bases and J lost 8 bases. The CDR3 totals 17 residues. In DNA, the CDR3 is TGCGCCAGCAGCCAACGAGATAGGACAAGCCGGGAGGATGAGCAGTTCTTC. Protein sequence: CASSQRDRTSREDEQFF.

The V gene is TRBV12-5, the J gene TRBJ2-7, with TRBD1 identical over 8 bases. Trimming cost V 0 bases and J 0 bases; bases outside gene matches: 7. The germline V gene has CDR1 LGHNT and CDR2 FRNRAP. This CDR3 spans 17 amino acids. The CDR3 nucleotides are TGTGCTAGTGGTTTGGTACCAAGGACAGGGCCCTCCTACGAGCAGTACTTC. This sequence encodes CASGLVPRTGPSYEQYF.

The chain links TRBV13 to TRBJ2-1; 7 bases fit TRBD1. CDR1 is PRHDT, CDR2 FYEKMQ, per germline (reference sequence). The CDR3 is 17 amino acids. J gave up 2 bases and V 5 bases, and 12 bases lay outside the gene matches. CDR3 DNA: TGTGCCAGCAGCCCGGTCTCCGGGACAGTTGCCTACAATGAGCAGTTCTTC. It translates to CASSPVSGTVAYNEQFF.

CDR3 DNA: TGCGCCAGCAGCTTGGCAGGCTCTGAAAAACTGTTTTTT. It encodes CASSLAGSEKLFF. This chain connects TRBV5-1 to TRBJ1-4, with no clear D. The germline CDR1 and CDR2 sequences are SGHRS and YFSETQ. Trimming removed 0 bases from V and 7 bases from J, with 7 bases in between. The CDR3 extends over 13 amino acids.

The chain has TRBV9 and TRBJ2-1; no definite D call. The CDR3 consists of 12 residues. CDR1 and CDR2 from the germline V gene are SGDLS and YYNGEE. V was clipped by 3 bases and J by 3 bases, with 4 bases between them. The CDR3 coding sequence is TGTGCCAGCAGCGGCGACTACAATGAGCAGTTCTTC. Encoded protein: CASSGDYNEQFF.

The genes are TRBV2 and TRBJ2-7; TRBD1 aligns across 9 bases. The CDR3 is 14 amino acids. Trimming removed 5 bases from V and 1 base from J; junction bases left unmatched: 3. Germline CDR1 SNHLY, CDR2 FYNNEI. The CDR3 DNA reads TGTGCCAGCAGTACGGACAGGGGTTCCTACGAGCAGTACTTC. This codes for CASSTDRGSYEQYF.

The chain is built from TRBV6-1 and TRBJ1-2; the D gene is possibly TRBD1 (6 bases). The CDR3 is made up of 14 amino acids. The germline V gene encodes CDR1 MNHNS and CDR2 SASEGT. The V gene lost 6 bases and the J gene lost 4 bases, with 15 bases spanning the gap. In nucleotides, the CDR3 is TGTGCCAGCAGCCCCCGAGGGGGGGCCTATGGCTACACCTTC. It specifies CASSPRGGAYGYTF.

This chain links TRBV5-6 with TRBJ1-1; a possible D gene is TRBD1 (5 bases). Germline loops: CDR1 SGHDT, CDR2 YYEEEE. Trimming took 6 bases from V and 0 from J, leaving 15 bases between them. The CDR3 contains 15 residues. The chain's CDR3 is CASTTRTFMNTEAFF. The CDR3 DNA reads TGTGCCAGCACCACTCGGACATTCATGAACACTGAAGCTTTCTTT. The entire variable domain, with the rest obtained from reference TRBV5-6 and TRBJ1-1, is as follows: DAGVTQSPTHLIKTRGQQVTLRCSPKSGHDTVSWYQQALGQGPQFIFQYYEEEERQRGNFPDRFSGHQFPNYSSELNVNALLLGDSALYLCASTTRTFMNTEAFFGQGTRLTVV.

The chain couples TRBV7-3 to TRBJ2-1; TRBD2 agrees at 7 bases. CDR1 is SGHTA, CDR2 FQGTGA, per germline. The CDR3 spans 18 residues. The V segment lost 1 base and the J segment 4 bases; nucleotides outside the gene matches: 13. In nucleotides, the CDR3 is TGTGCCAGCAGCTTAAGACCCTCCCGCGCGGGAGTATACAATGAGCAGTTCTTC. This encodes CASSLRPSRAGVYNEQFF. The whole variable domain, filled in from reference TRBV7-3 and TRBJ2-1, reads GAGVSQTPSNKVTEKGKYVELRCDPISGHTALYWYRQSLGQGPEFLIYFQGTGAADDSGLPNDRFFAVRPEGSVSTLKIQRTERGDSAVYLCASSLRPSRAGVYNEQFFGPGTRLTVL.

This chain connects TRBV6-5 to TRBJ2-7; D is perhaps TRBD2 (5 bases). Germline V gene sequence: CDR1 MNHEY, CDR2 SVGAGI. The CDR3 is 13 residues long. The V end lost 7 bases, the J end lost 2 bases, and 12 bases lay between the germline ends. The CDR3 DNA reads TGTGCCAGCAAACCGTACGGGACCTACGAGCAGTACTTC. This sequence encodes CASKPYGTYEQYF.

The CDR3 bases are TGTGCCAGCAGTTCGACTTCCTACAATGAGCAGTTCTTC. Translated, it gives CASSSTSYNEQFF. The gene calls are TRBV7-2 and TRBJ2-1; D gene unclear. The CDR3 is 13 amino acids. Per germline, CDR1 SGHTA and CDR2 FQGNSA. V was trimmed by 6 bases and J by 1 base, leaving 7 bases between them.

The chain carries TRBV29-1 and TRBJ1-2; tentatively, D is TRBD1 (5 bases). Trimming pared 4 bases from V and 6 bases from J, leaving 12 bases between. CDR1 SQVTM and CDR2 ANQGSEA come from the germline V gene. This CDR3 has 12 residues. The CDR3 DNA sequence: TGCAGCGTTGGGGCAGGGAGGGATGGCTACACCTTC. This translates into CSVGAGRDGYTF.

V gene TRBV27 combines with J gene TRBJ1-4; TRBD1 aligns across 8 bases. Germline CDR1 MNHEY, CDR2 SMNVEV (reference sequence). The CDR3 is 15 amino acids. The V gene end was trimmed by 5 bases and the J gene end by 5 bases; junction bases not matched to a gene: 7. In DNA form, the CDR3 reads TGTGCCAGCAGTCCATACACAGGGGGGAATGAAAAACTGTTTTTT. Translating gives CASSPYTGGNEKLFF.

The genes are TRBV25-1 and TRBJ2-7, with a weak D call TRBD2 (6 bases). V was trimmed by 8 bases and J by 3 bases, leaving 14 bases between them. CDR1 MGHDK and CDR2 SYGVNS come from the germline V gene. The CDR3 sequence is 13 residues long. As DNA, the CDR3 is TGTGCCAGCCGCGGGACTGCAAGCTACGAGCAGTACTTC. Encoded protein: CASRGTASYEQYF.

Here the CDR3 DNA reads TGTGCCAGCAGTTGGTCCGGTTATGGCTACACCTTC. This translates into CASSWSGYGYTF. V and J are TRBV2 and TRBJ1-2, with D uncertain. Trimming left V 5 bases short and J 5 bases short, with 9 bases between. The CDR3 spans 12 residues. Looked up from germline, CDR1 is SNHLY and CDR2 is FYNNEI.

This chain connects TRBV29-1 to TRBJ2-2; 8 nucleotides align to TRBD1. The CDR3 consists of 14 residues. Germline trimming cut 7 bases from V and 6 bases from J; bases unmatched to any gene: 10. In germline, CDR1 is SQVTM, CDR2 ANQGSEA. The chain's CDR3 is CSAATGAFAGELFF. DNA of the CDR3: TGCAGCGCTGCGACAGGGGCCTTTGCCGGGGAGCTGTTTTTT.

The J gene is TRBJ2-7, the V gene TRBV11-2; 9 nucleotides agree with TRBD2. There are 12 residues in the CDR3. Germline assignment: CDR1 SGHAT and CDR2 FQNNGV. V lost 5 bases to trimming and J lost 6 bases; unmatched junction nucleotides: 2. The CDR3 sequence: CASSGGGAEQYF. The CDR3, as DNA: TGTGCCAGCAGCGGCGGGGGGGCCGAGCAGTACTTC.

The V call is TRBV25-1, the J call TRBJ1-2; D might be TRBD1 (6 bases). Trimming removed 2 bases at V and 8 bases at J, with 18 bases between. This CDR3 is built from 15 residues. Germline CDR1 and CDR2: MGHDK and SYGVNS. This CDR3 is CASSEETENRDGYTF. DNA for the CDR3: TGTGCCAGCAGTGAAGAAACAGAGAACAGGGACGGCTACACCTTC.

This chain links TRBV27 with TRBJ2-1, with D possibly matching TRBD1 (6 bases). V lost 1 base to trimming and J lost 6 bases, with 10 bases between them. The CDR3 is 14 residues long. Germline V gene sequence: CDR1 MNHEY, CDR2 SMNVEV (reference sequence). The CDR3 sequence is CASSLLRGGNEQFF. The CDR3 DNA reads TGTGCCAGCAGTTTATTAAGAGGGGGCAATGAGCAGTTCTTC.

This clone was detected once. V gene TRBV6-1 combines with J gene TRBJ2-3; D not certain. Germline lookup yields CDR1 MNHNS and CDR2 SASEGT. V shed 5 bases and J shed 9 bases, with 9 bases lying between them. The CDR3 has 11 amino acids. CDR3 nucleotide sequence: TGTGCCAGCAGTCGTGCCGAGACGCAGTATTTT. Translating gives CASSRAETQYF.

The chain has TRBV10-3 and TRBJ2-3; no clear D gene. V lost 4 bases, J lost 4 bases, and 6 bases lay in between. Germline V gene sequence: CDR1 ENHRY, CDR2 SYGVKD. CDR3 size: 12 residues. CDR3 nucleotide sequence: TGTGCCATCAGTGCATTAGCAGATACGCAGTATTTT. Its protein is CAISALADTQYF.

V is TRBV7-9 and J is TRBJ1-1; a possible D gene is TRBD1 (6 bases). V was trimmed by 5 bases and J by 2 bases, leaving 15 bases between them. Looked up from germline, CDR1 is SEHNR and CDR2 is FQNEAQ (reference sequence). The CDR3 totals 15 residues. The CDR3 nucleotides are TGTGCCAGCAGCCCAGATAAGGGGGTAAACACTGAAGCTTTCTTT. Its translation is CASSPDKGVNTEAFF.

This clone turned up a few times. This rearrangement joins TRBV28 to TRBJ1-2; 8 bases fit TRBD1. The CDR3 is 14 residues long. Germline V gene data show CDR1 as MDHEN and CDR2 as SYDVKM. With V trimmed by 6 bases and J by 4 bases, 7 bases remained unmatched. This CDR3 is CASRAGTGFYGYTF. In DNA, the CDR3 is TGTGCCAGCAGGGCAGGGACAGGTTTCTATGGCTACACCTTC.

The J gene is TRBJ1-2, the V gene TRBV28, with 8 nucleotides matching TRBD1. The germline V gene encodes CDR1 MDHEN and CDR2 SYDVKM. The CDR3 loop spans 14 amino acids. The V segment lost 3 bases and the J segment 3 bases; nucleotides outside the gene matches: 3. The CDR3 region is CASSFAGGHYGYTF. The CDR3 DNA reads TGTGCCAGCAGTTTTGCAGGGGGCCACTATGGCTACACCTTC.

The rearrangement joins TRBV28 to TRBJ2-7, with 9 bases fitting TRBD1. CDR3 length equals 14 residues. Germline values: CDR1 MDHEN, CDR2 SYDVKM. The J segment lost 2 bases and the V segment lost 5 bases, leaving 4 bases of the junction unmatched. CDR3 loop: CASSGGQGPYEQYF. CDR3 sequence (DNA): TGTGCCAGCAGTGGGGGACAGGGACCCTACGAGCAGTACTTC. Complete variable domain (other parts from reference TRBV28 and TRBJ2-7): DVKVTQSSRYLVKRTGEKVFLECVQDMDHENMFWYRQDPGLGLRLIYFSYDVKMKEKGDIPEGYSVSREKKERFSLILESASTNQTSMYLCASSGGQGPYEQYFGPGTRLTVT.

The chain is built from TRBV9 and TRBJ2-1; no clear D. Germline loops: CDR1 SGDLS, CDR2 YYNGEE. The V gene lost 4 bases and the J gene lost 9 bases, with 17 bases spanning the gap. This CDR3 has 14 residues. This CDR3 is CASSTLDPVGEQFF. CDR3 DNA sequence: TGTGCCAGCAGCACCCTAGACCCGGTAGGTGAGCAGTTCTTC.